The 4 T cell receptor beta chains listed next were all sequenced from one sample in a study of T cells after yellow fever vaccination. TCRdb recomputed calls from the 5' RACE reads with MiXCR, one row per CDR3 protein. The sample lists hundreds of thousands of distinct CDR3 sequences, approximately 8% occurring once. The sequenced sample was PBMCs, obtained more than 40 days after the first yellow fever vaccination. These receptors all come from a man between 18 and 29 years old who received the YFV17D yellow fever vaccine.

This clonotype showed up just a few times. The chain links TRBV6-5 to TRBJ1-5; the D gene is possibly TRBD1 (6 bases). CDR1 is MNHEY and CDR2 is SVGAGI in the germline V gene. The CDR3 loop spans 15 amino acids. V was clipped by 2 bases and J by 7 bases, with 15 bases between them. As DNA, the CDR3 is TGTGCCAGCAGTTACCCTTGGGGGCTATGGCAGCCCCAGCATTTT. This sequence encodes CASSYPWGLWQPQHF.

The chain carries TRBV9 and TRBJ1-2; no definite D call. Looked up from germline, CDR1 is SGDLS and CDR2 is YYNGEE. CDR3 length: 14 amino acids. V shed 0 bases and J shed 4 bases, with 10 bases lying between them. The CDR3 loop reads CASSVDFVSYGYTF. The CDR3 region has the DNA TGTGCCAGCAGCGTAGACTTTGTTTCCTATGGCTACACCTTC.

In this sample, this clonotype turned up a few times. V is TRBV19 and J is TRBJ1-1; no firm D call. The CDR3 runs 16 residues. Trimming shortened V by 7 bases and J by 4 bases, and 22 bases separated the two germline ends. Germline CDR1 reads LNHDA; CDR2 reads SQIVND (reference sequence). The CDR3 DNA reads TGTGCCAGTAAATCAATCGAATATAGGAGTGGCACTGAAGCTTTCTTT. This sequence encodes CASKSIEYRSGTEAFF.

This clonotype occurred many times. The V and J genes are TRBV12-3 or TRBV12-4 and TRBJ2-1; 7 nucleotides align to TRBD2. The V and J ends lost 7 bases and 0 bases, in that order; junction bases with no gene match: 3. This CDR3 is 14 amino acids long. The CDR3 DNA follows: TGTGCCAGCAACAAGCGGGGCTCCTACAATGAGCAGTTCTTC. Its protein product is CASNKRGSYNEQFF.